This entry describes one T cell receptor (beta chain). What it binds is unknown. TCRdb independently ran MiXCR on the reads; one entry per CDR3 protein. The data show about 100,000 distinct CDR3 sequences, roughly 39% seen once. The data derive from a study of T cell repertoires in cytomegalovirus infection. Study conclusions and caveats: Accumulated public TCR beta family frequency recognized individuals carrying CMV together with the relevant HLA. Dominating the ex vivo response were HLA-C-restricted CMV-specific TCR beta clonotypes.

The CDR3 covers 16 residues. Germline lookup yields CDR1 LGHNT and CDR2 FRNRAP. Trimming took off 4 bases at V and 5 bases at J, with 20 bases between the two ends. This chain uses TRBV12-5 with TRBJ1-1; tentatively, D is TRBD1 (6 bases). The origin of this receptor is a human donor in good health (CMV status not recorded). Some clones in this sample may be carry-over from other donors' samples. Source: CD8+ T cells from cultured PBMCs, taken from culture after CMV antigen stimulation. The DNA of the CDR3 is TGTGCTAGTGGTTGGGGGACCTGGGGAAGGGGGACTGAAGCTTTCTTT. Translated, it gives CASGWGTWGRGTEAFF.